Below, 17 T cell receptor beta chains from the same sample are listed, as sequenced in a study of T cells expressing NK-cell markers. For each CDR3 protein, TCRdb gives one entry from its re-call of the 5' RACE reads, without DNA. The sample's table shows about 460,000 distinct CDR3 sequences. The source material was blood T cells: a sorted CD56 or NKG2C T cell subset, CD4+ or CD8+ T cells, or bulk PBMC T cells (not recorded which). The receptors derive from a woman aged 50 to 65 in good health.

The CDR3 region is CACRREPRETQYF. The chain recombines TRBV7-9 with TRBJ2-5; with no DNA, the TCRdb D assignment of TRBD1 cannot be verified. The germline V gene has CDR1 SEHNR and CDR2 FQNEAQ (reference sequence). CDR3 length equals 13 residues.

J is TRBJ2-3 and V is TRBV6-1; TCRdb lists TRBD2, though no DNA is available to test this call. Germline-derived CDR1 and CDR2 are MNHNS and SASEGT. The CDR3 length is 16 residues. The CDR3 sequence is CASSLNLAGGSGTQYF.

The chain employs TRBV10-2 and TRBJ1-4. CDR3 length: 15 amino acids. The V gene's germline CDR1 is WSHSY and CDR2 SAAADI. CDR3 sequence reads: CASSALGLGNEKLFF.

The chain combines TRBV5-1 with TRBJ2-3. CDR1 is SGHRS and CDR2 is YFSETQ in the germline V gene. There are 15 residues in the CDR3. CDR3 sequence: CASSPQGGYTDTQYF.

The chain links TRBV20-1 to TRBJ1-4; TCRdb reports TRBD1, a call that lacks DNA to check it against. CDR3 length equals 14 residues. CDR1 DFQATT and CDR2 SNEGSKA come from the germline V gene (reference sequence). The CDR3 spells CSATPMGQLEKLFF.

The V and J genes are TRBV5-1 and TRBJ2-1. Germline assignment: CDR1 SGHRS and CDR2 YFSETQ. This CDR3 region has 15 residues. CDR3 protein: CASQEQTVNYNEQFF. The variable domain in full, with the rest retrieved from reference TRBV5-1 and TRBJ2-1, is KAGVTQTPRYLIKTRGQQVTLSCSPISGHRSVSWYQQTPGQGLQFLFEYFSETQRNKGNFPGRFSGRQFSNSRSEMNVSTLELGDSALYLCASQEQTVNYNEQFFGPGTRLTVL.

The chain employs TRBV7-2 and TRBJ2-1; TCRdb's D gene call, TRBD1, goes unchecked for lack of DNA. The germline gives CDR1 SGHTA, CDR2 FQGNSA. This CDR3 is 14 amino acids long. The CDR3 is CASSLIGTGYEQFF. Drawing the rest from reference TRBV7-2 and TRBJ2-1, the complete variable domain is GAGVSQSPSNKVTEKGKDVELRCDPISGHTALYWYRQSLGQGLEFLIYFQGNSAPDKSGLPSDRFSAERTGGSVSTLTIQRTQQEDSAVYLCASSLIGTGYEQFFGPGTRLTVL.

The gene calls are TRBV18 and TRBJ2-7; the TCRdb call, TRBD2, lacks DNA for checking. The CDR3 loop spans 16 amino acids. Per germline, CDR1 KGHSH and CDR2 LQKENI. CDR3 region: CASSPFAMGGPYEQYF.

The rearrangement links TRBV7-9 to TRBJ1-6. The CDR3 consists of 15 residues. Germline V gene lookup returns CDR1 SEHNR and CDR2 FQNEAQ (reference sequence). The CDR3 here is CAIIGGPSQDSPLHF.

The J gene is TRBJ2-5, the V gene TRBV5-1; TCRdb proposes TRBD2, but this gene call is untestable without DNA. The CDR3 runs to 11 residues. Germline CDR1 reads SGHRS; CDR2 reads YFSETQ. The CDR3 loop reads CASWDWETQYF.

This sequence joins TRBV5-1 and TRBJ1-1; TCRdb reports TRBD1, a call that lacks DNA to check it against. The CDR3 consists of 14 residues. CDR1 SGHRS and CDR2 YFSETQ come from the germline V gene. CDR3 protein: CASSERTGAVEAFF.

The chain is built from TRBV29-1 and TRBJ2-1; lacking DNA, the TRBD2 call made by TCRdb goes unchecked. The CDR3 has 13 residues. Germline CDR1 reads SQVTM; CDR2 reads ANQGSEA. CDR3 sequence: CSARTSGVGEQFF.

V is TRBV10-3 and J is TRBJ2-2; TCRdb's D call, TRBD1, is unchecked because there is no DNA. CDR3 length: 15 amino acids. Germline CDR1 is ENHRY and CDR2 is SYGVKD. The CDR3 sequence is CAIRPTGTGTGELFF.

This CDR3 is CASSYGTANQPQHF. This chain links TRBV3-1 with TRBJ1-5; the D gene TCRdb calls, TRBD1, cannot be checked with no DNA. The CDR3 is made up of 14 amino acids. The V gene's germline CDR1 is LGHDT and CDR2 YNNKEL (reference sequence).

This chain connects TRBV5-5 to TRBJ2-2; TCRdb's D call, TRBD2, is unchecked because there is no DNA. The germline CDR1 and CDR2 sequences are SGHKS and YYEKEE (reference sequence). The CDR3 is 15 amino acids. The CDR3 is CASRAGLVPTGELFF.

This chain connects TRBV7-3 to TRBJ2-2; TCRdb reports TRBD2, a call that lacks DNA to check it against. The CDR3 is 15 residues long. CDR1 is SGHTA and CDR2 is FQGTGA in the germline V gene. The CDR3 loop reads CASSLYPADTGELFF.

The gene calls are TRBV6-6 and TRBJ1-5. This CDR3 contains 16 residues. CDR1 is MNHNY and CDR2 is SVGAGI in the germline V gene (reference sequence). CDR3 loop: CASSYLGRETNQPQHF.